This entry lists 28 T cell receptor beta chains sequenced from one sample in a study of human T cells and chemical hapten exposure. TCRdb used MiXCR to reprocess the RACE reads, holding one entry per CDR3 protein. The data show some 360,000 distinct CDR3 sequences, approximately 5% seen once. This sample's time point: pre-sensitization, week 0. Treatment indicated: therapeutic diphenylcyclopropenone sensitization with weekly scalp DPC. The sample in question was whole blood, obtained in connection with sensitization to the hapten diphenylcyclopropenone (DPC). Source of these receptors: a woman between 45 and 65 years old with alopecia areata. Some clones in this sample may be carry-over from other donors' samples.

This clonotype was observed at least ten times. The CDR3 loop reads CASSLVQRSTDTQYF. The CDR3 DNA reads as TGTGCCAGCAGCTTGGTACAGAGAAGCACAGATACGCAGTATTTT. V gene TRBV5-5 combines with J gene TRBJ2-3; D is ambiguous. Trimming pared 0 bases from V and 0 bases from J, leaving 8 bases between. Germline CDR1 and CDR2: SGHKS and YYEKEE (reference sequence). This CDR3 is built from 15 residues.

In its sample, this clonotype was seen many times. The chain joins TRBV6-5 to TRBJ1-5; maybe TRBD1 (6 bases). From germline, CDR1 is MNHEY and CDR2 SVGAGI. This CDR3 has 15 residues. Trimming took off 6 bases at V and 0 bases at J, with 12 bases between the two ends. CDR3 in DNA: TGTGCCAGCAGGCCGACAGGCGTTAGCAATCAGCCCCAGCATTTT. It specifies CASRPTGVSNQPQHF.

This clonotype has a handful of counts. The genes are TRBV10-3 and TRBJ1-2; 8 positions agree with TRBD1. Trimming cost V 6 bases and J 8 bases; bases outside gene matches: 8. Per the germline V gene, CDR1 is ENHRY and CDR2 is SYGVKD. This CDR3 contains 13 residues. CDR3 loop: CAIRDGQGEGYTF. As DNA, the CDR3 is TGTGCCATCAGAGACGGACAGGGTGAAGGCTACACCTTC.

The chain uses TRBV29-1 and TRBJ1-1; possibly TRBD1 for D (5 bases). Looked up from germline, CDR1 is SQVTM and CDR2 is ANQGSEA. The CDR3 contains 12 residues. Trimming left V 5 bases short and J 1 base short, with 8 bases between. CDR3 nucleotides: TGCAGCGTTAGGGGAGGGAACACTGAAGCTTTCTTT. It codes for CSVRGGNTEAFF.

This clonotype was found a few times. The CDR3 sequence: CSVSLRESSYNEQFF. CDR3 coding DNA: TGCAGCGTCAGCCTAAGGGAAAGCTCCTACAATGAGCAGTTCTTC. J is TRBJ2-1 and V is TRBV29-1; no firm D call. V was cut by 6 bases and J by 0 bases, with 15 bases left in between. The CDR3 loop spans 15 amino acids. CDR1 SQVTM and CDR2 ANQGSEA come from the germline V gene.

This clonotype was seen at least ten times. The chain combines TRBV7-9 with TRBJ1-5, with TRBD1 matching 7 bases. The germline V gene has CDR1 SEHNR and CDR2 FQNEAQ (reference sequence). The CDR3 runs to 14 residues. The junction had 1 base not matched to a gene; V was cut back by 4 bases and J by 1 base. The CDR3 here is CASSSTGSNQPQHF. The DNA of the CDR3 is TGTGCCAGCAGCTCGACAGGGAGCAATCAGCCCCAGCATTTT.

The chain carries TRBV5-6 and TRBJ1-2; D is perhaps TRBD1 (5 bases). Trimming shortened V by 0 bases and J by 4 bases, and 13 bases separated the two germline ends. Germline V lookup: CDR1 SGHDT, CDR2 YYEEEE. The CDR3 length is 15 residues. CDR3 region: CASSLGAGSSYGYTF. For the CDR3, the DNA is TGTGCCAGCAGCTTGGGTGCAGGGAGCTCCTATGGCTACACCTTC.

In this sample, this clonotype turned up a few times. The rearrangement joins TRBV6-1 to TRBJ2-7; 9 bases map to TRBD1. Germline CDR1 is MNHNS and CDR2 is SASEGT. The CDR3 spans 16 residues. V shed 3 bases and J 2 bases; nucleotides not matched to a gene: 8. In DNA, the CDR3 is TGTGCCAGCAGTGACTACGGACAGGGGCTGACCTACGAGCAGTACTTC. Translating gives CASSDYGQGLTYEQYF.

This clonotype has ten or more counts. The V and J genes are TRBV15 and TRBJ2-5; a weak D match, TRBD1 (5 bases). Germline V gene data show CDR1 as LNHNV and CDR2 as YYDKDF (reference sequence). The CDR3 has 14 residues. Trimming took 4 bases from V and 1 from J, leaving 10 bases between them. In DNA form, the CDR3 reads TGTGCCACCAGCACCAGGGCCAGCCAAGAGACCCAGTACTTC. This translates into CATSTRASQETQYF.

The chain carries TRBV2 and TRBJ1-4, with D possibly TRBD1 on 6 matching bases. Germline V gene lookup returns CDR1 SNHLY and CDR2 FYNNEI. The CDR3 has 15 amino acids. The V end lost 3 bases, the J end lost 5 bases, and 13 bases lay between the germline ends. Here the CDR3 reads CASSEKGQLNEKLFF. DNA of the CDR3: TGTGCCAGCAGTGAGAAAGGACAGCTGAATGAAAAACTGTTTTTT.

This clonotype has a handful of counts. This chain joins TRBV6-5 and TRBJ1-1; 11 nucleotides align to TRBD1. The CDR3 sequence is 12 residues long. The junction had 2 bases not matched to a gene; V was cut back by 6 bases and J by 8 bases. CDR1 and CDR2 from the germline V gene are MNHEY and SVGAGI. The CDR3 nucleotides are TGTGCCAGCAGGCGGACAGGGGGCGAAGCTTTCTTT. Its protein product is CASRRTGGEAFF.

V is TRBV24-1 and J is TRBJ2-2, with 8 bases that match TRBD2. Germline V CDR1 and CDR2: KGHDR, SFDVKD. This CDR3 is built from 14 residues. The junction had 3 bases not matched to a gene; V was cut back by 4 bases and J by 6 bases. The CDR3 DNA reads as TGTGCCACCAGTGACCCGACTAGCGCCGGGGAGCTGTTTTTT. Translation gives CATSDPTSAGELFF.

This clonotype came up many times. The CDR3 region is CASSLALTSEQFF. The DNA of the CDR3 is TGCGCCAGCAGCTTGGCCCTCACTAGTGAGCAGTTCTTC. The J gene is TRBJ2-1, the V gene TRBV5-1; weak D call: TRBD2 (5 bases). The CDR3 contains 13 residues. V was clipped by 0 bases and J by 9 bases, with 10 bases between them. Germline CDR1 and CDR2: SGHRS and YFSETQ.

There are many counts of this clonotype. The V call is TRBV27, the J call TRBJ2-7; 8 positions agree with TRBD2. This CDR3 comprises 14 residues. Unmatched junction bases numbered 11, after V lost 6 bases and J lost 7 bases. Per the germline V gene, CDR1 is MNHEY and CDR2 is SMNVEV (reference sequence). The CDR3 loop reads CASSLAGPKGEQYF. As DNA, the CDR3 is TGTGCCAGCAGCTTAGCGGGACCGAAGGGAGAGCAGTACTTC.

At least ten counts were recorded for this clonotype. The J gene is TRBJ1-4, the V gene TRBV5-1; 9 nucleotides agree with TRBD1. J was trimmed by 8 bases and V by 2 bases; bases with no gene match: 4. CDR3 length equals 14 residues. The germline V gene encodes CDR1 SGHRS and CDR2 YFSETQ. This CDR3 reads CASSLDRGEEKLFF. Written as DNA, the CDR3 is TGCGCCAGCAGCTTAGACAGGGGGGAAGAAAAACTGTTTTTT.

This clonotype was observed at least ten times. The chain is built from TRBV20-1 and TRBJ1-5; TRBD1 matches at 11 bases. The CDR3 loop spans 13 amino acids. The V segment lost 5 bases and the J segment 5 bases; nucleotides outside the gene matches: 2. The V gene's germline CDR1 is DFQATT and CDR2 SNEGSKA (reference sequence). The CDR3 sequence is CSARDRGDQPQHF. The CDR3 nucleotides are TGCAGTGCTCGGGACAGGGGGGATCAGCCCCAGCATTTT.

This clonotype was observed many times. CDR3 sequence (DNA): TGTGCCAGCAGCTTAGACGCCCTCTACGAGCAGTACTTC. Its translation: CASSLDALYEQYF. The V call is TRBV7-2, the J call TRBJ2-7, with D hard to call. CDR1 and CDR2 (germline): SGHTA, FQGNSA. The CDR3 contains 13 residues. Trimming took 1 base from V and 3 from J, leaving 7 bases between them.

This clonotype was seen a few times. J is TRBJ1-2 and V is TRBV6-5; D might be TRBD1 (6 bases). Deletions cut 6 bases from V and 8 bases from J, with 19 bases between. Looked up from germline, CDR1 is MNHEY and CDR2 is SVGAGI. The CDR3 spans 14 residues. CDR3 DNA: TGTGCCAGCAGCCGCATGGGGGGCGCCAGGGGCTACACCTTC. The encoded protein is CASSRMGGARGYTF.

Many counts were recorded for this clonotype. The V call is TRBV5-4, the J call TRBJ2-3, with D uncertain. Between the trimmed V and J ends, which lost 3 bases and 1 base, there was a span of 12 bases. Germline V gene lookup returns CDR1 SGHNT and CDR2 YYREEE (reference sequence). The CDR3 runs to 15 residues. CDR3 protein: CASSSRKDGTDTQYF. The CDR3 DNA reads as TGTGCCAGCAGCTCACGAAAAGATGGCACAGATACGCAGTATTTT.

This clonotype was counted between two and nine times. This rearrangement joins TRBV7-2 to TRBJ1-4, with 10 nucleotides matching TRBD1. J was trimmed by 5 bases and V by 5 bases; bases with no gene match: 5. Germline values: CDR1 SGHTA, CDR2 FQGNSA. CDR3 length: 15 amino acids. As DNA, the CDR3 is TGTGCCAGCAGCGTAGGACAGGGGGGAAATGAAAAACTGTTTTTT. It is translated as CASSVGQGGNEKLFF.

This clonotype was seen many times. V usage is TRBV29-1 and J usage is TRBJ1-1; a possible D gene is TRBD1 (5 bases). Germline V gives CDR1 SQVTM, CDR2 ANQGSEA. The CDR3 has 12 residues. V lost 4 bases, J lost 0 bases, and 6 bases lay in between. The CDR3 sequence is CSVVRVNTEAFF. In DNA form, the CDR3 reads TGCAGCGTTGTCAGGGTGAACACTGAAGCTTTCTTT. The complete variable domain, with remaining parts taken from reference TRBV29-1 and TRBJ1-1, reads SAVISQKPSRDICQRGTSLTIQCQVDSQVTMMFWYRQQPGQSLTLIATANQGSEATYESGFVIDKFPISRPNLTFSTLTVSNMSPEDSSIYLCSVVRVNTEAFFGQGTRLTVV.

This clonotype has at least ten counts. The V and J genes are TRBV12-3 or TRBV12-4 and TRBJ2-1; D is perhaps TRBD2 (5 bases). V dropped 5 bases and J dropped 6 bases, with 11 bases sitting between them. The length of the CDR3 is 13 residues. The CDR3: CASSPRAVNEQFF. For the CDR3, the DNA is TGTGCCAGCAGTCCGCGGGCGGTCAATGAGCAGTTCTTC.

This clonotype was counted a few times. The V call is TRBV15, the J call TRBJ2-1; 8 bases are a match to TRBD1. This CDR3 contains 15 residues. The trim removed 5 bases at V and 3 bases at J, leaving 6 bases unmatched. The germline CDR1 and CDR2 sequences are LNHNV and YYDKDF (reference sequence). The CDR3 loop is CATSGAGTGYNEQFF. The CDR3 DNA reads as TGTGCCACCAGCGGCGCCGGGACAGGCTACAATGAGCAGTTCTTC.

Only a few counts were recorded for this clonotype. The chain has TRBV20-1 and TRBJ2-3; 9 nucleotides match TRBD2. In germline, CDR1 is DFQATT, CDR2 SNEGSKA (reference sequence). CDR3 length: 14 amino acids. V lost 6 bases and J lost 6; bases outside the gene matches: 10. The CDR3 here is CSAISGRDLDTQYF. DNA of the CDR3: TGCAGTGCCATTAGCGGGAGAGATCTGGATACGCAGTATTTT.

This clonotype was seen more than once but under ten times. The chain couples TRBV20-1 to TRBJ2-1, with 10 bases aligning to TRBD1. The CDR3 contains 15 residues. Germline V gene sequence: CDR1 DFQATT, CDR2 SNEGSKA (reference sequence). The V and J ends lost 6 bases and 3 bases, in that order; junction bases with no gene match: 8. The CDR3 sequence is CSARRTGGIYNEQFF. CDR3 coding DNA: TGCAGTGCCCGCCGGACAGGGGGGATCTACAATGAGCAGTTCTTC.

The chain recombines TRBV6-5 with TRBJ2-1; TRBD2 matches 9 bases. The CDR3 is made up of 15 amino acids. Looked up from germline, CDR1 is MNHEY and CDR2 is SVGAGI. Trimming removed 2 bases from V and 8 bases from J; junction bases left unmatched: 7. Written as DNA, the CDR3 is TGTGCCAGCAGTTACGGCGCGGGAGGGCCCGATGAGCAGTTCTTC. Its translation is CASSYGAGGPDEQFF.

The chain employs TRBV5-1 and TRBJ2-3; 8 nucleotides line up with TRBD2. V lost 1 base to trimming and J lost 1 base; unmatched junction nucleotides: 11. Germline V lookup: CDR1 SGHRS, CDR2 YFSETQ. The CDR3 runs to 18 residues. CDR3 amino acids: CASSLSGSSGGRTDTQYF. CDR3 nucleotide sequence: TGCGCCAGCAGCTTGTCAGGATCGAGCGGGGGCCGCACAGATACGCAGTATTTT.

V usage is TRBV2 and J usage is TRBJ1-3; no clear D gene. The germline V gene encodes CDR1 SNHLY and CDR2 FYNNEI. Deletions cut 3 bases from V and 0 bases from J, with 9 bases between. The CDR3 has 15 amino acids. CDR3 in DNA: TGTGCCAGCAGTGATTATACGAGCTCTGGAAACACCATATATTTT. This sequence encodes CASSDYTSSGNTIYF.